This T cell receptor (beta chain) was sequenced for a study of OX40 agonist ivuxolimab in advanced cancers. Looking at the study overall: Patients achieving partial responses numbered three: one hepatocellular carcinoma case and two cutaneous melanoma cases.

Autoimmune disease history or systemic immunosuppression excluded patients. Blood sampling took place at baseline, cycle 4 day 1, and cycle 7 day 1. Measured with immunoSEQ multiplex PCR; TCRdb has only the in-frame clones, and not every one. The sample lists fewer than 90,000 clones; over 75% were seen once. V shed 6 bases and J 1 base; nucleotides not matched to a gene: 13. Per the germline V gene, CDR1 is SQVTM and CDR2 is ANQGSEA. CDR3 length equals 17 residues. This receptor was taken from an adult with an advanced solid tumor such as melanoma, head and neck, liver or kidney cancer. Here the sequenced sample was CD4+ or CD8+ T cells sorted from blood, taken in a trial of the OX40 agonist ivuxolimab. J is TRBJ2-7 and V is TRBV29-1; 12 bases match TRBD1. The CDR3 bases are TGCAGCGTCCGAACCGGGACAGGGGGCCCTTCATCCTACGAGCAGTACTTC. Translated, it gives CSVRTGTGGPSSYEQYF.